Below are 29 T cell receptor beta chains sequenced from a single sample in a study of identifying expanded T cells in peripheral blood. Method: immunoSEQ multiplex PCR; TCRdb's copy keeps in-frame clones and lacks some. The sample has around 120,000 clones; about 89% are singletons. The specimen was blood. Receptor source: a person between 18 and 75 years old in good health.

The rearrangement joins TRBV11-2 to TRBJ1-3; D may be TRBD1 (5 bases). Germline CDR1 and CDR2: SGHAT and FQNNGV. The V and J ends lost 5 bases and 0 bases respectively, with 11 bases between them. The CDR3 consists of 15 residues. CDR3 region: CASSPLRGSGNTIYF. The CDR3 coding sequence is TGTGCCAGCAGCCCCTTAAGGGGCTCTGGAAACACCATATATTTT.

The J gene is TRBJ2-3, the V gene TRBV5-6; D unresolved. This CDR3 spans 16 amino acids. V lost 2 bases, J lost 0 bases, and 13 bases lay in between. CDR1 and CDR2 (germline): SGHDT, YYEEEE. CDR3: CASSFRQLFSTDTQYF. In DNA form, the CDR3 reads TGTGCCAGCAGCTTTCGTCAGCTCTTCAGCACAGATACGCAGTATTTT.

The V gene is TRBV21-1, the J gene TRBJ2-1; the table's D gene call, TRBD1, was not cross checked with the DNA. TRBV21-1 is marked as a pseudogene. There are 13 residues in the CDR3. CDR3 protein: CASSKWSQNEQFF. DNA of the CDR3: TGTGCCAGCAGCAAATGGTCACAAAACGAGCAGTTCTTC.

The gene calls are TRBV6-5 and TRBJ2-2, with D hard to call. The CDR3 is 13 residues long. Germline V gives CDR1 MNHEY, CDR2 SVGAGI. V was pared by 2 bases and J by 7 bases, with 8 bases between. The CDR3 DNA sequence: TGTGCCAGCAGTTACACTGGCGGCGGGGAGCTGTTTTTT. Translating it yields CASSYTGGGELFF.

The gene calls are TRBV7-9 and TRBJ2-5, with D possibly being TRBD2 (6 bases). Germline loops: CDR1 SEHNR, CDR2 FQNEAQ (reference sequence). This CDR3 spans 15 amino acids. V was pared by 2 bases and J by 0 bases, with 10 bases between. The CDR3 here is CASSLLAGYQETQYF. DNA of the CDR3: TGTGCCAGCAGCTTACTGGCGGGGTACCAAGAGACCCAGTACTTC. Together with reference TRBV7-9 and TRBJ2-5, the CDR3 gives the full variable domain: DTGVSQNPRHKITKRGQNVTFRCDPISEHNRLYWYRQTLGQGPEFLTYFQNEAQLEKSRLLSDRFSAERPKGSFSTLEIQRTEQGDSAMYLCASSLLAGYQETQYFGPGTRLLVL.

CDR3 in amino acids: CASAFRGTDGYTF. For the CDR3, the DNA is TGTGCCAGCGCGTTTAGAGGGACGGATGGCTACACCTTC. This chain links TRBV7-2 with TRBJ1-2; tentatively, D is TRBD1 (5 bases). Germline V lookup: CDR1 SGHTA, CDR2 FQGNSA. V lost 8 bases and J lost 6, with 16 bases in between. This CDR3 is 13 amino acids long.

The V and J genes are TRBV7-2 and TRBJ1-1; no definite D call. V gave up 3 bases and J gave up 0 bases, with 11 bases separating them. The germline CDR1 and CDR2 sequences are SGHTA and FQGNSA. There are 15 residues in the CDR3. This CDR3 reads CASSFSWTLNTEAFF. The DNA of the CDR3 is TGTGCCAGCAGCTTCAGTTGGACGCTGAACACTGAAGCTTTCTTT.

J is TRBJ2-7 and V is TRBV19; TRBD1 matches at 8 bases. Germline CDR1 and CDR2: LNHDA and SQIVND (reference sequence). V shed 1 base and J 4 bases; nucleotides not matched to a gene: 6. The CDR3 loop spans 15 amino acids. The CDR3 region is CASSIASGGGYEQYF. CDR3 in DNA: TGTGCCAGTAGTATAGCCTCAGGGGGCGGATACGAGCAGTACTTC.

This rearrangement joins TRBV11-2 to TRBJ1-3, with a possible D match to TRBD1 (6 bases). CDR1 and CDR2 from the germline V gene are SGHAT and FQNNGV. Trimming removed 7 bases at V and 0 bases at J, with 13 bases between. The CDR3 is 15 residues long. The CDR3 spells CASTWTVNSGNTIYF. DNA of the CDR3: TGTGCCAGCACTTGGACAGTGAACTCTGGAAACACCATATATTTT.

This clone was picked up one time. The same CDR3 also results from other DNA sequences found in this sample. The J gene is TRBJ1-5, the V gene TRBV2; D perhaps matches TRBD1 (6 bases). From germline, CDR1 is SNHLY and CDR2 FYNNEI. The V gene lost 7 bases and the J gene lost 5 bases, with 12 bases spanning the gap. The CDR3 sequence is 13 residues long. The CDR3 reads CASMWGADQPQHF. The CDR3 region has the DNA TGTGCCAGCATGTGGGGGGCCGATCAGCCCCAGCATTTT.

The chain carries TRBV11-2 and TRBJ2-7; 9 positions match TRBD1. V lost 4 bases, J lost 2 bases, and 12 bases stayed unmatched. There are 17 residues in the CDR3. Germline loops: CDR1 SGHAT, CDR2 FQNNGV. CDR3: CASSYGTRDRAPYEQYF. The CDR3 coding sequence is TGTGCCAGCAGCTATGGGACCCGGGACAGGGCCCCCTACGAGCAGTACTTC.

This chain joins TRBV28 and TRBJ2-7; 8 nucleotides align to TRBD2. Germline V gene data show CDR1 as MDHEN and CDR2 as SYDVKM. V was clipped by 7 bases and J by 1 base; unmatched bases: 9. The length of the CDR3 is 15 residues. The CDR3 loop is CASTLGGGGSYEQYF. The CDR3 bases are TGTGCCAGCACCCTAGGCGGCGGGGGGTCCTACGAGCAGTACTTC.

The rearrangement links TRBV4-3 to TRBJ2-1, with D tentatively TRBD2 (5 bases). CDR3 length: 13 residues. Germline V gene lookup returns CDR1 LGHNA and CDR2 YSLEER. V was clipped by 0 bases and J by 12 bases, with 12 bases between them. CDR3 protein: CASSQEAGRGQFF. Written as DNA, the CDR3 is TGCGCCAGCAGCCAAGAGGCGGGCCGAGGGCAGTTCTTC.

This chain connects TRBV7-2 to TRBJ2-5; 8 bases map to TRBD1. The CDR3 spans 14 residues. The V and J ends lost 2 bases and 5 bases, in that order; junction bases with no gene match: 4. Germline CDR1 reads SGHTA; CDR2 reads FQGNSA. CDR3 DNA: TGTGCCAGCAGCTTACAGGGGGCAGCGGAGACCCAGTACTTC. Its protein product is CASSLQGAAETQYF.

The chain recombines TRBV19 with TRBJ1-1, with TRBD1 identical over 7 bases. J lost 4 bases, V lost 5 bases, and 7 bases had no gene match. The CDR3 length is 14 residues. Germline V gene lookup returns CDR1 LNHDA and CDR2 SQIVND (reference sequence). The CDR3 reads CASSQQGFGTEAFF. The CDR3 coding sequence is TGTGCCAGTAGTCAACAGGGGTTCGGCACTGAAGCTTTCTTT.

The V gene is TRBV5-6, the J gene TRBJ2-5; weak D call: TRBD2 (6 bases). V shed 0 bases and J shed 4 bases, with 13 bases lying between them. Germline V gene lookup returns CDR1 SGHDT and CDR2 YYEEEE. The CDR3 loop spans 15 amino acids. The CDR3 sequence is CASSLGGAGGETQYF. The CDR3 DNA is TGTGCCAGCAGCTTGGGCGGGGCTGGTGGAGAGACCCAGTACTTC.

This clone was seen a handful of times. Compared with germline, one end of the junction differs, possibly owing to a read error. This chain connects TRBV6-5 to TRBJ2-1; 8 positions match TRBD2. CDR3 length equals 15 residues. The germline gives CDR1 MNHEY, CDR2 SVGAGI. The CDR3 loop reads CASSDSPGTSNEQFF. The CDR3 nucleotides read TGTGCCAGCAGTGACTCGCCCGGGACTAGCAATGAGCAGTTCTTC.

The rearrangement uses TRBV29-1 and TRBJ1-1; 10 nucleotides agree with TRBD1. Germline CDR1 reads SQVTM; CDR2 reads ANQGSEA. The trim removed 7 bases at V and 8 bases at J, leaving 13 bases unmatched. The CDR3 is 14 amino acids. The CDR3 loop reads CSAPLLTGGTEAFF. The CDR3 nucleotides read TGCAGCGCCCCGCTCCTGACAGGGGGCACGGAAGCTTTCTTT.

The chain links TRBV4-1 to TRBJ1-2; possibly TRBD1 for D (5 bases). Trimming removed 5 bases at V and 0 bases at J, with 13 bases between. The CDR3 extends over 15 amino acids. CDR1 is MGHRA and CDR2 is YSYEKL in the germline V gene. The DNA for the CDR3 is TGCGCCAGCAGCGGCCGGGGGGGAGCTAACTATGGCTACACCTTC. Amino acids: CASSGRGGANYGYTF.

The chain is built from TRBV4-1 and TRBJ1-5; D remains ambiguous. Germline values: CDR1 MGHRA, CDR2 YSYEKL. The CDR3 covers 17 residues. V was trimmed by 3 bases and J by 1 base, leaving 16 bases between them. The CDR3 DNA follows: TGCGCCAGCAGCCATAGTCGGGCCAGGTCAAGCAATCAGCCCCAGCATTTT. It is translated as CASSHSRARSSNQPQHF.

This clone is a singleton in its sample. The chain carries TRBV7-2 and TRBJ2-5; no definite D call. V lost 2 bases to trimming and J lost 1 base, with 11 bases between them. The germline gives CDR1 SGHTA, CDR2 FQGNSA. The CDR3 runs 15 residues. The CDR3 DNA sequence: TGTGCCAGCAGCTTAAACTTCGGCCGCCAAGAGACCCAGTACTTC. Its protein product is CASSLNFGRQETQYF. Variable domain in full (rest from reference TRBV7-2 and TRBJ2-5): GAGVSQSPSNKVTEKGKDVELRCDPISGHTALYWYRQSLGQGLEFLIYFQGNSAPDKSGLPSDRFSAERTGGSVSTLTIQRTQQEDSAVYLCASSLNFGRQETQYFGPGTRLLVL.

The chain has TRBV9 and TRBJ2-1; 8 bases fit TRBD1. J was trimmed by 12 bases and V by 4 bases; bases with no gene match: 6. Germline-derived CDR1 and CDR2 are SGDLS and YYNGEE. This CDR3 contains 12 residues. The CDR3 DNA follows: TGTGCCAGCAGCCCTACAGGGGGAGGGCAGTTCTTC. Its translation: CASSPTGGGQFF. The full variable domain, its missing parts supplied by reference TRBV9 and TRBJ2-1, is DSGVTQTPKHLITATGQRVTLRCSPRSGDLSVYWYQQSLDQGLQFLIQYYNGEERAKGNILERFSAQQFPDLHSELNLSSLELGDSALYFCASSPTGGGQFFGPGTRLTVL.

The chain joins TRBV11-1 to TRBJ2-1; no firm D call. The germline V gene encodes CDR1 SGHAT and CDR2 FQDESV (reference sequence). V shed 1 base and J shed 3 bases, with 10 bases lying between them. The CDR3 totals 15 residues. The DNA of the CDR3 is TGTGCCAGCAGCTTAGGTGGGCCGGACTACAATGAGCAGTTCTTC. This translates into CASSLGGPDYNEQFF.

The rearrangement uses TRBV5-6 and TRBJ1-2; D unclear. Looked up from germline, CDR1 is SGHDT and CDR2 is YYEEEE. Trimming cost V 4 bases and J 3 bases, with 13 bases left between them. This CDR3 region has 14 residues. The CDR3 loop is CASSRHGPDYGYTF. The DNA of the CDR3 is TGTGCCAGCAGCCGACATGGCCCGGACTATGGCTACACCTTC. The variable domain in full, completed from reference TRBV5-6 and TRBJ1-2, reads DAGVTQSPTHLIKTRGQQVTLRCSPKSGHDTVSWYQQALGQGPQFIFQYYEEEERQRGNFPDRFSGHQFPNYSSELNVNALLLGDSALYLCASSRHGPDYGYTFGSGTRLTVV.

The V gene is TRBV7-9, the J gene TRBJ1-1; a weak D match, TRBD1 (5 bases). Deletions cut 5 bases from V and 2 bases from J, with 15 bases between. This CDR3 has 15 amino acids. Germline values: CDR1 SEHNR, CDR2 FQNEAQ (reference sequence). This CDR3 is CASSPLGRVNTEAFF. Here the CDR3 DNA reads TGTGCCAGCAGCCCCCTGGGCAGGGTAAACACTGAAGCTTTCTTT.

The CDR3 nucleotides are TGTGCCAGCTCACCACGCCGAAATGAAAAACTGTTTTTT. As protein: CASSPRRNEKLFF. The chain employs TRBV18 and TRBJ1-4; no reliable D call. Germline V gives CDR1 KGHSH, CDR2 LQKENI. The CDR3 length is 13 residues. V shed 1 base and J shed 5 bases, with 5 bases lying between them.

The CDR3 protein is CASSLDLWRGAQETQYF. The CDR3 region has the DNA TGTGCCAGCAGCTTAGATCTTTGGCGGGGGGCACAAGAGACCCAGTACTTC. V and J are TRBV11-2 and TRBJ2-5; 8 nucleotides align to TRBD2. The V and J ends lost 0 bases and 2 bases, in that order; junction bases with no gene match: 8. There are 17 residues in the CDR3. Looked up from germline, CDR1 is SGHAT and CDR2 is FQNNGV.

The J gene is TRBJ1-1, the V gene TRBV6-1; D is unclear. The CDR3 contains 10 residues. Germline values: CDR1 MNHNS, CDR2 SASEGT. Trimming took 4 bases from V and 4 from J, leaving 1 base between them. CDR3 nucleotide sequence: TGTGCCAGCAGTGTCACTGAAGCTTTCTTT. Protein: CASSVTEAFF.

The V and J genes are TRBV15 and TRBJ2-7, with a possible D match to TRBD2 (7 bases). The V end lost 3 bases, the J end lost 9 bases, and 18 bases lay between the germline ends. Germline V gives CDR1 LNHNV, CDR2 YYDKDF (reference sequence). This CDR3 comprises 14 residues. CDR3 bases: TGTGCCACCAGCAGGGGAGGGGGGGGCGGAGCGCAGTACTTC. This sequence encodes CATSRGGGGGAQYF.